These 13 T cell receptor beta chains came from one sample sequenced in a study of blood T cells in healthy people across ages. A second about 7 to 12 cycle PCR used barcoded and J-beta primers. TCRdb passed the 5' RACE reads through MiXCR, listing each CDR3 protein once. Of some 1.5 million distinct CDR3 sequences listed, 42% are singletons. Input material: blood. These receptors came from a woman between 18 and 30 years old in good health.

This clonotype was picked up a small number of times. V and J are TRBV20-1 and TRBJ2-7, with D possibly being TRBD1 or TRBD2 (5 bases each). Germline assignment: CDR1 DFQATT and CDR2 SNEGSKA (reference sequence). CDR3 length: 15 amino acids. The CDR3, as DNA: TGCAGCTACCAATCCGGGAAGGGGAAAGAGCACGAGCAGTACTTC. Translation gives CSYQSGKGKEHEQYF.

The chain recombines TRBV20-1 with TRBJ1-2; TRBD1 matches at 9 bases. CDR3 size: 15 residues. Trimming at V came to 5 bases and at J to 7 bases, leaving 14 bases not matched to a gene. Looked up from germline, CDR1 is DFQATT and CDR2 is SNEGSKA (reference sequence). CDR3 in DNA: TGCAGTGCTCACGTCCCGGGACAGGGAGGCTCTGGCTACACCTTC. Amino acids: CSAHVPGQGGSGYTF.

J is TRBJ1-2 and V is TRBV30, with D perhaps TRBD1 (5 bases). Trimming removed 0 bases from V and 8 bases from J, with 7 bases in between. CDR3 length: 11 residues. From germline, CDR1 is GTSNPN and CDR2 SVGIG (reference sequence). DNA for the CDR3: TGTGCCTGGAGTGTTCAGGGAGGCTACACCTTC. As protein: CAWSVQGGYTF.

This clonotype has a count of ten or more. The V and J genes are TRBV18 and TRBJ1-4, with a possible D match to TRBD1 (6 bases). With 6 bases removed from V and 6 bases from J, the gap between germline ends came to 11 bases. Germline V gene sequence: CDR1 KGHSH, CDR2 LQKENI. CDR3 length: 13 residues. CDR3 sequence (DNA): TGTGCCAGCTCTCAGGGGACGGATGAAAAACTGTTTTTT. This gives the protein CASSQGTDEKLFF.

This clonotype was seen only a few times. The genes are TRBV29-1 and TRBJ2-1; 7 bases are a match to TRBD1. The CDR3 is made up of 13 amino acids. The V segment lost 6 bases and the J segment 7 bases; nucleotides outside the gene matches: 9. Germline V CDR1 and CDR2: SQVTM, ANQGSEA. The CDR3 loop reads CSVGNRGGNEQFF. The CDR3 DNA reads as TGCAGCGTGGGAAACAGGGGCGGAAATGAGCAGTTCTTC.

A few counts support this clonotype. V usage is TRBV7-8 and J usage is TRBJ2-1, with unresolved D. The germline V gene encodes CDR1 SGHVS and CDR2 FQNEAQ. Trimming cost V 1 base and J 5 bases, with 12 bases left between them. CDR3 length: 15 amino acids. CDR3 sequence reads: CASSLGFLGDNEQFF. As DNA, the CDR3 is TGTGCCAGCAGCTTAGGCTTTTTAGGTGACAATGAGCAGTTCTTC.

This clonotype was seen a few times. This sequence joins TRBV12-5 and TRBJ2-1; D call uncertain. CDR1 LGHNT and CDR2 FRNRAP come from the germline V gene. There are 12 residues in the CDR3. The V end was cut by 1 base, the J end by 8 bases, with 6 bases between. As DNA, the CDR3 is TGTGCTAGTGGTTTGGCCCGGGATGAGCAGTTCTTC. Translated: CASGLARDEQFF.

The chain employs TRBV7-2 and TRBJ2-1; 7 bases map to TRBD1. The CDR3 is made up of 14 amino acids. Germline values: CDR1 SGHTA, CDR2 FQGNSA. V gave up 6 bases and J gave up 8 bases; unmatched junction bases: 10. The CDR3 sequence is CASSQQTGADEQFF. The CDR3 region has the DNA TGTGCCAGCAGTCAACAAACAGGGGCGGATGAGCAGTTCTTC.

V and J are TRBV7-3 and TRBJ1-3; D not certain. The CDR3 covers 16 residues. The V gene lost 5 bases and the J gene lost 4 bases, with 18 bases spanning the gap. In germline, CDR1 is SGHTA, CDR2 FQGTGA. The DNA for the CDR3 is TGTGCCAGCAGCCCAAACACACGGGGTTCCGGAAACACCATATATTTT. It yields the protein CASSPNTRGSGNTIYF.

The count of this clonotype is one. The chain links TRBV20-1 to TRBJ1-6, with D possibly matching TRBD1 (6 bases). The CDR3 runs 14 residues. Germline V gene lookup returns CDR1 DFQATT and CDR2 SNEGSKA (reference sequence). The germline V and J ends were trimmed by 2 bases and 6 bases, with 11 bases remaining between them. Here the CDR3 reads CSARSGASNSPLHF. In nucleotides, the CDR3 is TGCAGTGCTAGATCAGGGGCGAGTAATTCACCCCTCCACTTT.

The sample holds a few counts of this clonotype. The V gene is TRBV9, the J gene TRBJ2-1, with 12 bases matching TRBD2. This CDR3 region has 14 residues. V gave up 3 bases and J gave up 9 bases; unmatched junction bases: 4. In germline, CDR1 is SGDLS, CDR2 YYNGEE. CDR3: CASSATSGGAEQFF. Written as DNA, the CDR3 is TGTGCCAGCAGCGCGACTAGCGGGGGTGCTGAGCAGTTCTTC.

The rearrangement joins TRBV4-3 to TRBJ2-7, with D maybe TRBD1 (6 bases). Per the germline V gene, CDR1 is LGHNA and CDR2 is YSLEER. The CDR3 consists of 16 residues. Trimming left V 3 bases short and J 3 bases short, with 18 bases between. In DNA form, the CDR3 reads TGCGCCAGCAGCCATGGACCGGGAAGGGGGATCTACGAGCAGTACTTC. It encodes CASSHGPGRGIYEQYF.

This clonotype was counted only a few times. The V and J genes are TRBV28 and TRBJ2-7, with a tentative D call TRBD2 (5 bases). The germline V gene has CDR1 MDHEN and CDR2 SYDVKM. Trimming shortened V by 8 bases and J by 3 bases, and 17 bases separated the two germline ends. This CDR3 region has 14 residues. CDR3 sequence (DNA): TGTGCCAGCCGAAAGACTAAGAGCTACTACGAGCAGTACTTC. It translates to CASRKTKSYYEQYF.